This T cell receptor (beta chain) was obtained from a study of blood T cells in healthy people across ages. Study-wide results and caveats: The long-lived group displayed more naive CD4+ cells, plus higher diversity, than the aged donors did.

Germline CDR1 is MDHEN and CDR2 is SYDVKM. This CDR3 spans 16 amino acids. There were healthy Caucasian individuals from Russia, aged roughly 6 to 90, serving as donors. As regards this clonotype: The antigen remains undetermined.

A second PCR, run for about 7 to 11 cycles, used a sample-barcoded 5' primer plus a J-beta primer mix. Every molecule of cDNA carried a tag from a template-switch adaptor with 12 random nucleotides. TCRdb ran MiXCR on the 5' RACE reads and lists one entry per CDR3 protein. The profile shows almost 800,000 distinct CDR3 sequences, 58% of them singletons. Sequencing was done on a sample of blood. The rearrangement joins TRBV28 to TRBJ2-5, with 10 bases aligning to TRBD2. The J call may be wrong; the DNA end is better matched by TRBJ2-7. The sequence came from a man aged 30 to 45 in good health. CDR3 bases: TGTGCCAGCAGACATAGCGGGAGGCCGTACGGGGGCGAGCAGTACTTC. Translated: CASRHSGRPYGGEQYF.